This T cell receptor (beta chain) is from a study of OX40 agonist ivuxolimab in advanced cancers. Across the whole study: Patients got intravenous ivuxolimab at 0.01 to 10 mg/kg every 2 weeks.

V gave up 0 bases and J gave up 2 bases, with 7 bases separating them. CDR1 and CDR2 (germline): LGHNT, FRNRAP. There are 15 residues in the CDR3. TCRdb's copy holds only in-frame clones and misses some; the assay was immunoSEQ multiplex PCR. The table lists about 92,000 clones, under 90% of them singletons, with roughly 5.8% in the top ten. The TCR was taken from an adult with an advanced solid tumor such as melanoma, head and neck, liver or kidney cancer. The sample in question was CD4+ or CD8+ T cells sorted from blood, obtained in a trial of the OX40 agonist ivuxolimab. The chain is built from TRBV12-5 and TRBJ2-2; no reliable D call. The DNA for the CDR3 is TGTGCTAGTGGTTTGGTAGGCAGCAACACCGGGGAGCTGTTTTTT. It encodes CASGLVGSNTGELFF. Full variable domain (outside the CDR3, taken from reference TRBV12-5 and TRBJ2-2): DARVTQTPRHKVTEMGQEVTMRCQPILGHNTVFWYRQTMMQGLELLAYFRNRAPLDDSGMPKDRFSAEMPDATLATLKIQPSEPRDSAVYFCASGLVGSNTGELFFGEGSRLTVL.